A single sample gave rise to the 15 T cell receptor beta chains below, sequenced in a study of shared clonotypes between healthy human individuals (dated by TCRdb to the early 2020s). The library was generated by the immunoSEQ multiplex PCR assay. In its TCRdb copy, this immuneACCESS table keeps in-frame sequences only and misses some clones. Where compared with another copy, unresolved V genes explain less than half of these, and the others have no known cause. The sample table shows around 2,000,000 clones, and less than 95% are seen once. The ten most abundant clones make up about 1.1% of the sample. CD8 naive samples were CD45RO-negative cells positively selected for CCR7, giving a CD45RA+CCR7+ population that excluded TemRA cells. Material: naive CD8+ T cells sorted from blood. This sample's cell subset or site label indicates: CD45RA+CCR7+. These receptors were taken from a young man in good health.

The genes are TRBV28 and TRBJ2-7, with TRBD1 matching over 8 bases. V was clipped by 5 bases and J by 2 bases; unmatched bases: 8. This CDR3 is 15 amino acids long. Germline V CDR1 and CDR2: MDHEN, SYDVKM. The chain's CDR3 is CASSPTGVGPYEQYF. CDR3 nucleotide sequence: TGTGCCAGCAGTCCGACAGGGGTGGGTCCCTACGAGCAGTACTTC.

The chain couples TRBV30 to TRBJ1-3; the D is unclear. Germline CDR1 is GTSNPN and CDR2 is SVGIG (reference sequence). The CDR3 is 14 residues long. The V and J ends lost 0 bases and 0 bases respectively, with 6 bases between them. The CDR3: CAWSVLGSGNTIYF. Written as DNA, the CDR3 is TGTGCCTGGAGTGTACTGGGCTCTGGAAACACCATATATTTT.

A note on this clone: The sample has other DNA sequences that encode this CDR3 too. V gene TRBV9 combines with J gene TRBJ2-7; no firm D call. CDR1 is SGDLS and CDR2 is YYNGEE in the germline V gene. V lost 0 bases and J 2 bases, leaving 12 bases between the germline ends. The CDR3 sequence is 15 residues long. CDR3 in DNA: TGTGCCAGCAGCGTAGGAAGCGCCACAACCTACGAGCAGTACTTC. Amino acid sequence: CASSVGSATTYEQYF.

The rearrangement links TRBV9 to TRBJ2-7, with 7 bases matching TRBD1. Germline CDR1 is SGDLS and CDR2 is YYNGEE. This CDR3 contains 13 residues. With 4 bases clipped from V and 6 bases from J, the junction kept 7 bases outside the gene matches. CDR3 residues: CASSTRGGGEQYF. The DNA of the CDR3 is TGTGCCAGCAGCACTAGAGGGGGCGGCGAGCAGTACTTC.

In this sample, this clone turned up once. This sequence joins TRBV11-2 and TRBJ1-6; 8 bases fit TRBD1. The CDR3 has 12 residues. The germline V gene has CDR1 SGHAT and CDR2 FQNNGV. The J segment lost 17 bases and the V segment lost 1 base, leaving 4 bases of the junction unmatched. The CDR3 here is CASSLGDRTIHF. Written as DNA, the CDR3 is TGTGCCAGCAGCTTAGGGGACAGGACTATCCACTTT.

The V and J genes are TRBV29-1 and TRBJ2-5; 12 nucleotides align to TRBD1. The CDR3 consists of 15 residues. The germline CDR1 and CDR2 sequences are SQVTM and ANQGSEA. After removal of 3 bases from V and 1 base from J, the junction contained 3 bases not matched to a gene. In DNA, the CDR3 is TGCAGCGTTGAGGGGGGACAGGGGGCCCAAGAGACCCAGTACTTC. Protein: CSVEGGQGAQETQYF.

The rearrangement links TRBV27 to TRBJ1-5, with D unclear. CDR1 is MNHEY and CDR2 is SMNVEV in the germline V gene (reference sequence). The length of the CDR3 is 17 residues. Trimming took off 5 bases at V and 0 bases at J, with 17 bases between the two ends. CDR3 coding DNA: TGTGCCAGCAGTCCGTACATCTTGGGGTATAGCAATCAGCCCCAGCATTTT. It codes for CASSPYILGYSNQPQHF.

The chain couples TRBV11-2 to TRBJ2-3, with 13 bases matching TRBD2. The CDR3 is 15 amino acids. From germline, CDR1 is SGHAT and CDR2 FQNNGV. V lost 4 bases, J lost 3 bases, and 1 base stayed unmatched. The CDR3 nucleotides are TGTGCCAGCAGCTGGACTAGCGGGGGAACAGATACGCAGTATTTT. Its protein product is CASSWTSGGTDTQYF.

On this clone: This sample includes further DNA sequences coding for the same CDR3. The chain has TRBV27 and TRBJ1-1; 7 nucleotides align to TRBD1. This CDR3 is 15 amino acids long. In germline, CDR1 is MNHEY, CDR2 SMNVEV (reference sequence). V lost 3 bases and J lost 0; bases outside the gene matches: 4. The CDR3 bases are TGTGCCAGCAGTTTTCTTGACAGGGTGAACACTGAAGCTTTCTTT. Encoded protein: CASSFLDRVNTEAFF.

The chain couples TRBV4-1 to TRBJ2-1; TRBD2 matches at 11 bases. The V gene's germline CDR1 is MGHRA and CDR2 YSYEKL. J was trimmed by 0 bases and V by 0 bases; bases with no gene match: 13. This CDR3 is built from 21 residues. The CDR3: CASSQDRLAGGLPSSYNEQFF. The CDR3 DNA sequence: TGCGCCAGCAGCCAAGATCGCCTAGCGGGAGGCCTACCGAGCTCCTACAATGAGCAGTTCTTC.

The chain carries TRBV4-1 and TRBJ2-2, with TRBD2 matching over 12 bases. There are 16 residues in the CDR3. Germline CDR1 and CDR2: MGHRA and YSYEKL. V trimming: 3 bases; J trimming: 6 bases; junction bases outside the gene matches: 5. In DNA form, the CDR3 reads TGCGCCAGCAGCCACCGACTAGCGGGAGCCCCCGGGGAGCTGTTTTTT. It is translated as CASSHRLAGAPGELFF.

This clone was seen more than once but under ten times. The genes are TRBV9 and TRBJ2-1; D gene ambiguous. CDR3 length: 15 residues. Germline lookup yields CDR1 SGDLS and CDR2 YYNGEE. Trimming pared 5 bases from V and 4 bases from J, leaving 16 bases between. CDR3 protein: CASRAPQAPYNEQFF. For the CDR3, the DNA is TGTGCCAGCAGGGCTCCGCAGGCCCCTTACAATGAGCAGTTCTTC.

This chain uses TRBV5-6 with TRBJ2-3; possibly TRBD2 for D (6 bases). Trimming cost V 4 bases and J 1 base, with 10 bases left between them. The germline CDR1 and CDR2 sequences are SGHDT and YYEEEE. The CDR3 is made up of 14 amino acids. CDR3 protein: CASSVSGRTDTQYF. The CDR3 DNA reads as TGTGCCAGCAGCGTTAGCGGCCGCACAGATACGCAGTATTTT.

The J gene is TRBJ2-1, the V gene TRBV7-9; 11 bases agree with TRBD2. The CDR3 consists of 16 residues. Germline assignment: CDR1 SEHNR and CDR2 FQNEAQ (reference sequence). J was trimmed by 8 bases and V by 5 bases; bases with no gene match: 11. The CDR3 bases are TGTGCCAGCAGCCCAGCTCTAGCGGGAGGAATCCATGAGCAGTTCTTC. Translation gives CASSPALAGGIHEQFF.

The chain joins TRBV11-2 to TRBJ2-3; 7 bases match TRBD2. J was trimmed by 3 bases and V by 2 bases; bases with no gene match: 2. The CDR3 sequence is 14 residues long. Germline CDR1 is SGHAT and CDR2 is FQNNGV. The chain's CDR3 is CASSLWGGTDTQYF. CDR3 coding DNA: TGTGCCAGCAGCTTATGGGGGGGTACAGATACGCAGTATTTT.